These T cell receptor beta chains were read from a single sample in a study of T cell responses to AZD1222 COVID-19 vaccine. This table comes from immunoSEQ multiplex PCR, and its TCRdb copy is limited to in-frame clones, with some not included. Of about 150,000 clones listed, roughly nine tenths are singletons. This material consisted of peripheral blood, taken on day 0 of AZD1222 vaccination. These receptors came from an adult in good health. Both conserved end residues are part of each CDR3. Each record gives: D gene, J gene, clone size, V gene, CDR3 DNA, CDR3 protein. D genes are given only for firm matches. Size is stated for part of the rows, as once, few or many counts, or as a class when the clone is expanded.

>-|TRBJ1-1|once|TRBV7-3
TGTGCCAGCAGCTTAACGGGGGTAAACACTGAAGCTTTCTTT
CASSLTGVNTEAFF
>-|TRBJ2-2|-|TRBV6-4
TGTGCCAGCAGTGCGGCGGGGGCCGCGAACACCGGGGAGCTGTTTTTT
CASSAAGAANTGELFF
>-|TRBJ2-7|-|TRBV11-3
TGTGCCAGCAGCTTAGATGCGCACTACGAGCAGTACTTC
CASSLDAHYEQYF
>TRBD2|TRBJ2-1|-|TRBV15
TGTGCCACCAGCAGAGACCGGGGGGGCGGAAATGAGCAGTTCTTC
CATSRDRGGGNEQFF
>-|TRBJ1-2|-|TRBV3-1/TRBV3-2
TGTGCCAGCAGCCAATCCTTGGTTCCAGGGGATTACTACACCTTC
CASSQSLVPGDYYTF
>-|TRBJ1-5|-|TRBV3-1/TRBV3-2
TGTGCCAGCAGCGACTTCGGTAACCAGCCCCAGCATTTT
CASSDFGNQPQHF
>-|TRBJ2-1|-|TRBV7-2
TGTGCCAGCAGCTTATTCGGCGTCAGCTCCTACAATGAGCAGTTCTTC
CASSLFGVSSYNEQFF
>TRBD1|TRBJ1-4|-|TRBV7-9
TGTGCCAGCAGCTTGCGTCAGGGGGCGGCTAATGAAAAACTGTTTTTT
CASSLRQGAANEKLFF
>-|TRBJ2-5|-|TRBV5-6
TGTGCCAGCAGCTCCTTTCGGCTGGGGATGGAGACCCAGTACTTC
CASSSFRLGMETQYF
>-|TRBJ1-5|few|TRBV24-1
TGTGCCACCAGTGATGCGCCCGACTGGGACGGGAATCAGCCCCAGCATTTT
CATSDAPDWDGNQPQHF
>TRBD1|TRBJ1-1|-|TRBV4-3
TGCGCCAGCAGCCACTCGGACAGGATGAACACTGAAGCTTTCTTT
CASSHSDRMNTEAFF
>TRBD1|TRBJ2-5|-|TRBV5-8
TGTGCCAGCAGCCTAACCGGGACAGGGGTCCAAGAGACCCAGTACTTC
CASSLTGTGVQETQYF
>TRBD1|TRBJ1-2|few|TRBV6-5
TGTGCCAGCAGTCGGACAGGGGATTATGGCTACACCTTC
CASSRTGDYGYTF
>TRBD1|TRBJ2-5|-|TRBV7-2
TGTGCCAGCAGCTTAGCGACAGGGCCCCAAGAGACCCAGTACTTC
CASSLATGPQETQYF
>-|TRBJ1-6|-|TRBV7-3
TGTGCCAGCAGCTTAAACCCATGGTCGAATTCACCCCTCCACTTT
CASSLNPWSNSPLHF
>-|TRBJ1-1|-|TRBV7-9
TGTGCCAGCAGCTTAGAAGTCAGGGGACCTGAAGCTTTCTTT
CASSLEVRGPEAFF
>TRBD1|TRBJ2-3|once|TRBV18
TGTGCCAGCTCACCACCCCGGGGACAGGGTCGCACAGATACGCAGTATTTT
CASSPPRGQGRTDTQYF
>-|TRBJ2-7|-|TRBV5-4
TGTGCCAGCAGGGTATACGGGGCGTACGAGCAGTACTTC
CASRVYGAYEQYF
>-|TRBJ2-1|few|TRBV28
TGTGCCAGCAGCCCAGGGGGGGGCGCCTACAATGAGCAGTTCTTC
CASSPGGGAYNEQFF
>TRBD2|TRBJ2-5|-|TRBV14
TGTGCCAGCACTAGCGGGGGCGGAGAGACCCAGTACTTC
CASTSGGGETQYF
>TRBD1|TRBJ1-1|-|TRBV27
TGTGCCAGCAGTCCCCTACGGGGACAGGAAGCTTTCTTT
CASSPLRGQEAFF
>TRBD1|TRBJ1-6|-|TRBV28
TGTGCCAGCAGTTCAGGACAGGGTAATTCACCCCTCCACTTT
CASSSGQGNSPLHF
>TRBD1|TRBJ1-1|-|TRBV7-2
TGTGCCAGCAGCTTATCCTCGGGACAGGGTTACGAAGCTTTCTTT
CASSLSSGQGYEAFF
>-|TRBJ1-2|-|TRBV5-4
TGTGCCAGCAGCTTGGATCCGGGGAACTATGGCTACACCTTC
CASSLDPGNYGYTF
>-|TRBJ2-1|-|TRBV27
TGTGCCAGCAGTTTCTTCCCTAGTGAAGGGAGATACAATGAGCAGTTCTTC
CASSFFPSEGRYNEQFF
>-|TRBJ1-1|few|TRBV9
TGTGCCAGCAGCGTAGAACTCAGACACACTGAAGCTTTCTTT
CASSVELRHTEAFF
>-|TRBJ1-2|once|TRBV7-9
TGTGCCAGCAGCTTAGCGGCAGGGGATGGCTACACCTTC
CASSLAAGDGYTF
>-|TRBJ1-5|-|TRBV5-6
TGTGCCAGCAGCTTTTGGGGTGGTCAGCCCCAGCATTTT
CASSFWGGQPQHF
>-|TRBJ1-1|-|TRBV5-1
TGCGCCAGCAGCTTTGATACAGGGAGGGAAGCTTTCTTT
CASSFDTGREAFF
>-|TRBJ1-5|-|TRBV6-5
TGTGCCAGCAGGTCGGGACCGAATCAGCCCCAGCATTTT
CASRSGPNQPQHF
>-|TRBJ1-1|-|TRBV12-3/TRBV12-4
TGTGCCAGCAGAACTGAAACCGCCGACGATTTCTTT
CASRTETADDFF
>-|TRBJ2-3|-|TRBV7-4
TGTGCCAGCCCGAAAACAGATACGCAGTATTTT
CASPKTDTQYF
>-|TRBJ2-7|-|TRBV28
TGTGCCAGCGGGTCTTACGAGCAGTACTTC
CASGSYEQYF
>-|TRBJ2-2|-|TRBV5-4
TGTGCCAGCAGCTTGCGACCGACTACCGGGGGCACCGGGGAGCTGTTTTTT
CASSLRPTTGGTGELFF
>-|TRBJ1-2|-|TRBV30
TGTGCCTGGAGTTATCTCAGCAACTATGGCTACACCTTC
CAWSYLSNYGYTF
>-|TRBJ2-7|-|TRBV29-1
TGCAGCGTTGGGACAACCTACGAGCAGTACTTC
CSVGTTYEQYF
>-|TRBJ2-5|-|TRBV6-5
TGTGCCAGCAGTAAACCCGGGGGTCCGCAGACCCAGTACTTC
CASSKPGGPQTQYF
>TRBD2|TRBJ2-1|-|TRBV9
TGTGCCAGCAGCGGTAGCGGGGGATCCTACAATGAGCAGTTCTTC
CASSGSGGSYNEQFF
>TRBD1|TRBJ1-2|-|TRBV6-5
TGTGCCAGCAGTTACCGCATTGACAGGGGCTATGGCTACACCTTC
CASSYRIDRGYGYTF
>-|TRBJ1-5|-|TRBV28
TGTGCCAGCAGTCTATTCGGAAATCAGCCCCAGCATTTT
CASSLFGNQPQHF
>-|TRBJ2-1|-|TRBV5-6
TGTGCCAGCAGCTTTTCTGATCGAAACAATGAGCAGTTCTTC
CASSFSDRNNEQFF
>-|TRBJ1-3|-|TRBV28
TGTGCCAGCAGTTTAGGGTTTGCTGGAAACACCATATATTTT
CASSLGFAGNTIYF
>-|TRBJ1-2|-|TRBV14
TGTGCCAGCAGCCAAGACTTTGGGGCGACCTATGGCTACACCTTC
CASSQDFGATYGYTF
>-|TRBJ2-3|-|TRBV4-2
TGTGCCAGCAGCCCGGAGTTACGGCAAGATACGCAGTATTTT
CASSPELRQDTQYF
>-|TRBJ1-2|few|TRBV30
TGTGCCTGGAGTGTGGGTGGGTTGTCTCCTGGCTACACCTTC
CAWSVGGLSPGYTF
>TRBD2|TRBJ2-2|-|TRBV4-1
TGCGCCAGCAGTCTTTCACCGGGAAGCGGGACGAACACCGGGGAGCTGTTTTTT
CASSLSPGSGTNTGELFF
>-|TRBJ1-4|-|TRBV2
TGTGCCAGCAGTGAAGCGCAATCTTTGCCCGAAAAACTGTTTTTT
CASSEAQSLPEKLFF
>-|TRBJ1-2|-|TRBV4-3
TGCGCCAGCAGCCGGTTTATGACCCACTACACCTTC
CASSRFMTHYTF
>TRBD1|TRBJ1-1|-|TRBV19
TGTGCCAGTAGTAGATCCTCGACAGGGGAAGCTTTCTTT
CASSRSSTGEAFF
>TRBD2|TRBJ2-3|-|TRBV6-4
TGTGCCAGCAGCATCAAAAGCGGGGGAGTCACAGATACGCAGTATTTT
CASSIKSGGVTDTQYF
>TRBD2|TRBJ2-1|few|TRBV27
TGTGCCAGCAGGCGGGGGGTCCGCTCCTACAATGAGCAGTTCTTC
CASRRGVRSYNEQFF
>-|TRBJ1-5|-|TRBV15
TGTGCCACCAGCAGAGATGGAGCTCGCAATCAGCCCCAGCATTTT
CATSRDGARNQPQHF
>-|TRBJ1-6|-|TRBV7-9
TGTGCCAGCAGCTTGTTGCCAGGCGAGTCGTATGATTCACCCCTCCACTTT
CASSLLPGESYDSPLHF
>-|TRBJ1-1|few|TRBV29-1
TGCAGCGCCGGACACCCGAACACTGAAGCTTTCTTT
CSAGHPNTEAFF
>-|TRBJ1-4|-|TRBV4-1
TGCGCCAGCAGCCCGGCGGGACAAACTAATGAAAAACTGTTTTTT
CASSPAGQTNEKLFF